This T cell receptor (beta chain) was captured by sequencing in a study of cytomegalovirus exposure and HLA in healthy donors (dated by TCRdb to about 2017). As for the study more broadly: An earlier analysis of several hundred of the donors reported under 300 Gb of sequence data and some 110 million unique TCR beta sequences obtained from roughly 180 million T cells. About 310 gigabases of sequencing data and 80 million or so unique TCR sequences were included in an early release covering 550 to 800 HLA-typed donors. The genetic ancestry cluster associated with self-reported Caucasian donors included over 65% of the roughly 360 genotyped donors. The study aimed to test whether cataloging public T cell receptors could reveal signatures of past pathogen exposure. The study profiled the T cell repertoires of about 720 subjects by immunosequencing and related them to cytomegalovirus serostatus. Along with the approximately 650-subject first cohort, a separate validation cohort of around 110 different subjects was used. The study combined high-throughput TCR immunosequencing, statistical association of individual TCRs with disease status, and machine learning to predict cytomegalovirus infection status. A later analysis re-examined previously published TCR beta repertoires from more than 550 donors and added high-resolution HLA genotyping to investigate patterns of TCR occurrence. Rather than using new phenotypic data, the later analysis identified candidate immune exposures from TCR beta sequences and from how often those sequences occurred across donors. An earlier analysis of several hundred of the donors applied high-throughput TCR beta sequencing to assess whether each TCR beta V gene segment acted as functional or pseudogenic. Donor age, sex, ethnicity and CMV serostatus were compiled together with the repertoire data. In a later genetic analysis, genome-wide SNP genotypes for about 55% of the roughly 700 donors were used, and that subset was treated as a discovery cohort. All discovery cohort repertoires had been generated using a single sequencing platform. Both class I and class II loci were covered by HLA typing, at four-digit resolution. The number of typed donors differed by locus: 629-630 for A, B, C, DRB1 and DQB1; 500 to 550 for DQA1; 606 for DPA1; and roughly 490 for DPB1. About five DR-DQ haplotypes were handled as single units for association and clustering because linkage in the cohort was strong. Across some 400 genotyped donors of the cohort, an average of 235,054 unique TCR beta nucleotide sequences per donor were sequenced, and roughly 20% of those sequences were non-productive.

Study-level results and caveats: Because the 87-base-pair reads could not distinguish some IMGT-functional V segments, including TRBV6-2 and TRBV6-3, those segments were excluded. The presence/absence analyses assumed that sequencing depth was roughly uniform across donors, and that assumption may not be true. A later genetic analysis reported fewer N-insertions in productive TCRs among donors in an Asian-associated ancestry cluster than the roughly 670-donor mean. The classifier was reported to diagnose cytomegalovirus status with high specificity and sensitivity in both the original and validation cohorts. According to a later analysis, TCR association rates differed among HLA loci, with DRB1 alleles showing the most associated TCRs and HLA-C alleles showing the fewest. Only TCR beta chains were sequenced in this cohort, and the absence of alpha or paired-chain data limited detectable features. Because some donors lacked HLA typing at each locus, the association tests relied only on the typed subset. A later analysis found that most CMV-associated TCR beta chains appeared HLA-restricted, with HLA associations seemingly driven largely by CMV exposure. A total of fewer than 200 TCR beta chains were listed by the study as associated with cytomegalovirus. It was suggested by the authors that the approach could potentially be generalized to other disease states and immunological phenotypes. A cluster of highly shared sequence variants was judged likely to be a technical artifact of the sequencing pipeline. A later analysis reported that several top co-occurrence clusters appeared linked to parvovirus B19, influenza, CMV and Epstein-Barr virus. A further reported finding was that TCR beta sequences accurately predicted the HLA-A and HLA-B alleles for most subjects in the first cohort. When HLA alleles, especially DR and DQ, strongly co-occurred, attributing TCR associations to individual alleles was difficult. Because counts were too low, 15 or so rarely observed V segments, including chromosome 9 orphons, were excluded from the earlier analysis of 500 to 700 of the donors. Across donors, most TCR sequences were observed very rarely, whereas some public TCRs were present in many individuals. A later analysis associated about 18,000 TCR beta sequences with specific HLA alleles at a false discovery rate of 0.05. A later genetic analysis associated a missense DCLRE1C variant with V-gene and J-gene trimming of TCR beta chains, and an independent cohort replicated the association. Immune exposure information for the cohort was limited to CMV serostatus. A later analysis found that HLA-associated TCR beta chains were more clonally expanded and had lower generation probabilities than equally common non-associated chains. Correlated functional status among segregating V segments might reflect linkage disequilibrium, but an unknown experimental factor could not be ruled out. In vitro tests confirmed that a few of the cytomegalovirus-associated TCR beta chains recognize cytomegalovirus antigens. Broadly in line with IMGT annotations, most TCR beta V segments showed up in productive rearrangements about 90% or about 30% of the time in an earlier analysis of about 500 of the donors.

On this clone itself: What antigen it recognizes has not been identified. Base qualities are not at hand, and no much larger clone is one base apart.

The CDR3 holds 16 amino acids from the cysteine to the phenylalanine. Only the CDR3 portion is preserved as DNA: 48 bases, with reading frame beginning at the first base. CDR1 and CDR2, looked up from the germline V gene (reference sequence), are GTSNPN and SVGIG. V is cut back by 0 bases and J by 6 bases, with 11 bases in the junction unmatched. The library was made by the immunoSEQ multiplex PCR assay. For the multiplex PCR, a mixture combining 60 forward primers for TCR Vbeta segments and 13 reverse primers for TCR Jbeta segments was used. Amplification of the CDR3 region of rearranged TCR beta genes was performed with a multiplex PCR assay on genomic DNA. Amplified TCR beta libraries were sequenced as 87-base-pair reads on the Illumina HiSeq System. In the original analysis: Across the 640 or so repertoires, a later analysis counted approximately 83 million unique TCR beta chains, 9.5 million to 13 million of which were shared by at least two donors. Raw reads were error-corrected and collapsed into unique sequences with a nearest-neighbor algorithm that merged closely related sequences to remove PCR and sequencing errors. CDR3 sequences were aligned to IMGT reference sequences to assign V, D and J gene segments. Each retained sequence needed at least a six-nucleotide match to both a V gene segment and a J gene segment. Rearrangements were called productive when the CDR3 lacked stop codons and stayed in frame with V and J; all others were non-productive. Following IMGT convention, CDR3 was defined as the stretch from the second conserved V-encoded cysteine up to the conserved J-encoded phenylalanine. In an earlier analysis of 550 to 650 of the donors, sequences lacking an unambiguous match to a single V gene segment were excluded. An earlier analysis of just under 600 of the donors called V segments functional above 56.7% productive rearrangements and segregating when the between-donor standard deviation exceeded 5%. A statistical classification framework was developed to diagnose cytomegalovirus status using the catalog of TCR beta chain sequences. In a later analysis, V and J genes were assigned by comparing TCR nucleotide sequences against IMGT/GENE-DB human TR gene sequences. A later analysis assigned CDR3 sequences and most-parsimonious VDJ recombination scenarios with the TCRdist pipeline. In a later analysis, every TCR beta chain was defined by the combination of its CDR3 amino acid sequence and its V-gene family, and reads without a unique V-gene family were dropped. To address suspected cross-contamination and a sequencing artifact, a later analysis removed a few hundred highly shared, low-generation-probability nucleotide sequences. In a later analysis, a clonal expansion index for each public chain was calculated from normalized within-repertoire ranks of inferred template counts. A later analysis computed generation probabilities with a VDJ recombination model fitted to out-of-frame rearrangements, and checked the results against IGoR. Hypergeometric tests were used in a later analysis to score TCR-TCR, TCR-HLA and TCR-CMV co-occurrence, with a repertoire-size bias correction applied to the TCR pairs. False discovery rates were estimated in a later analysis by permuting HLA or CMV assignments 20 times. In a later analysis, co-occurring TCRs were grouped with DBSCAN, and TCRdist sequence similarity was added when clustering was performed within HLA-allele-positive subsets. Co-occurrence clustering excluded repertoires with fewer than 30,000 or more than 120,000 public chains, plus five with anomalous nucleotide sharing. TCRdb stores this immuneACCESS table with in-frame sequences only. Part of the clones is absent; in the studies checked, under half of the shortfall reflects unresolved V genes, and no reason is known for the rest. V and J calls and clone size are given by that table; D and trimming were obtained from the DNA. The sample table holds 150,000 to 200,000 clones, of which roughly 80% were seen once. The ten top clones hold around 1.5% of the sample.

In total, roughly 670 healthy bone marrow donors made up the cohort. Cohort members were all nominally healthy when sampled, although unrecorded immune exposures were likely present. The donor tested CMV seronegative and was one of the 352 seronegative cohort members. Each donor provided a peripheral blood sample, and peripheral blood mononuclear cells were used for TCR beta sequencing. Genomic DNA extraction from the blood cell samples was performed with the Qiagen DNeasy Blood Extraction Kit. The clonotype originates from a woman aged 25 to 39 in good health and CMV-seronegative. The sample was PBMCs. Rearrangement joined TRBV30 to TRBJ1-5, with 7 central nucleotides matching TRBD1. The CDR3 corresponds to CAWSVQGRPLGQPQHF. The nucleotide sequence reads TGTGCCTGGAGTGTACAGGGGAGGCCTTTAGGTCAGCCCCAGCATTTT.